This T cell receptor beta chain was retrieved from a study of technical replicates of blood from several donors. Germline CDR1 SGHAT, CDR2 FQNNGV. V shed 5 bases, J shed 2 bases, and the junction held 7 bases outside the gene matches. This CDR3 is 15 amino acids long. Using immunoSEQ multiplex PCR, the repertoire was profiled, and TCRdb retains in-frame clones only, with some absent. In the table there are about 81,000 clones, roughly four fifths of which are singletons. The chain carries TRBV11-2 and TRBJ2-3, with 7 bases identical to TRBD1. Sequencing used PBMCs. The clonotype comes from a human donor in good health. Some clones in this sample may be carry-over from other donors' samples. The CDR3 nucleotides read TGTGCCAGCAGCCGAGGGGGCTCTACCACAGATACGCAGTATTTT. This sequence encodes CASSRGGSTTDTQYF.